The 11 T cell receptor beta chains below were found in one sample sequenced in a study of cytomegalovirus exposure and HLA in healthy donors. The PCR was carried out with 60 Vbeta primers and 13 Jbeta primers. Some clones are missing from TCRdb's copy, which holds only in-frame ones; the method was immunoSEQ multiplex PCR. The sample lists over 100,000 clones, 75% to 85% occurring once. The source material was PBMCs. Receptors were obtained from a female donor in good health and CMV-seropositive.

The chain joins TRBV19 to TRBJ1-6; D is unclear. The ends were cut back, 1 base at V and 7 bases at J, with 8 bases in the middle. The germline CDR1 and CDR2 sequences are LNHDA and SQIVND (reference sequence). The CDR3 extends over 14 amino acids. Here the CDR3 DNA reads TGTGCCAGTAGTATAGGAACGGAGAATTCACCCCTCCACTTT. Translation gives CASSIGTENSPLHF.

This chain joins TRBV19 and TRBJ1-4; perhaps TRBD1 as D (5 bases). From germline, CDR1 is LNHDA and CDR2 SQIVND (reference sequence). This CDR3 is 15 amino acids long. With 3 bases removed from V and 6 bases from J, the gap between germline ends came to 14 bases. CDR3 loop: CASSIRTPRDEKLFF. CDR3 nucleotide sequence: TGTGCCAGTAGTATCCGGACCCCCAGGGATGAAAAACTGTTTTTT. Drawing the rest from reference TRBV19 and TRBJ1-4, the complete variable domain is DGGITQSPKYLFRKEGQNVTLSCEQNLNHDAMYWYRQDPGQGLRLIYYSQIVNDFQKGDIAEGYSVSREKKESFPLTVTSAQKNPTAFYLCASSIRTPRDEKLFFGSGTQLSVL.

This chain connects TRBV5-1 to TRBJ2-1, with D possibly TRBD1 on 5 matching bases. The CDR3 length is 14 residues. Germline V CDR1 and CDR2: SGHRS, YFSETQ. Trimming removed 0 bases at V and 2 bases at J, with 6 bases between. This CDR3 is CASSLEQAYNEQFF. The CDR3 DNA reads TGCGCCAGCAGCTTGGAACAGGCCTACAATGAGCAGTTCTTC.

The chain recombines TRBV5-1 with TRBJ2-5; D unclear. Deletions cut 7 bases from V and 2 bases from J, with 24 bases between. Germline V CDR1 and CDR2: SGHRS, YFSETQ. This CDR3 contains 17 residues. The CDR3 DNA reads as TGCGCCAGCTACCCCGGTGGCCAGGCCGTTATTCAAGAGACCCAGTACTTC. Translating it yields CASYPGGQAVIQETQYF.

The gene calls are TRBV5-4 and TRBJ2-3; TRBD1 aligns across 9 bases. The CDR3 totals 16 residues. CDR1 SGHNT and CDR2 YYREEE come from the germline V gene (reference sequence). Trimming at V came to 5 bases and at J to 5 bases, leaving 12 bases not matched to a gene. In nucleotides, the CDR3 is TGTGCCAGCAGTTCCTACAGGGGGCAGGCGGGAGATACGCAGTATTTT. It yields the protein CASSSYRGQAGDTQYF. Full variable domain (missing parts from reference TRBV5-4 and TRBJ2-3): ETGVTQSPTHLIKTRGQQVTLRCSSQSGHNTVSWYQQALGQGPQFIFQYYREEENGRGNFPPRFSGLQFPNYSSELNVNALELDDSALYLCASSSYRGQAGDTQYFGPGTRLTVL.

V usage is TRBV19 and J usage is TRBJ1-5, with D possibly TRBD1 on 5 matching bases. The ends were cut back, 2 bases at V and 7 bases at J, with 9 bases in the middle. The CDR3 extends over 13 amino acids. CDR1 and CDR2 (germline): LNHDA, SQIVND (reference sequence). The CDR3 reads CASSIQEGQPQHF. CDR3 bases: TGTGCCAGTAGTATACAGGAGGGGCAGCCCCAGCATTTT.

This clone was counted a single time. The chain is built from TRBV10-2 and TRBJ2-7, with D maybe TRBD2 (7 bases). This CDR3 is 13 amino acids long. Germline values: CDR1 WSHSY, CDR2 SAAADI. V dropped 8 bases and J dropped 4 bases, with 15 bases sitting between them. CDR3 loop: CASRGGGEYEQYF. CDR3 in DNA: TGCGCCAGCCGTGGGGGGGGCGAATACGAGCAGTACTTC.

This chain connects TRBV7-7 to TRBJ2-5, with 8 bases matching TRBD1. The V and J ends lost 5 bases and 4 bases, in that order; junction bases with no gene match: 15. Per the germline V gene, CDR1 is SSHAT and CDR2 is FNYEAQ (reference sequence). This CDR3 contains 17 residues. Here the CDR3 DNA reads TGTGCCAGCAGCCCACCCCCGGGGCAGGGGGCTGGAGAGACCCAGTACTTC. Translation: CASSPPPGQGAGETQYF.

The CDR3: CASSLSGSPPDTQYF. CDR3 DNA sequence: TGTGCCAGCAGCCTAAGCGGGAGCCCGCCAGATACGCAGTATTTT. The V call is TRBV7-3, the J call TRBJ2-3; 8 bases align to TRBD2. The CDR3 spans 15 residues. V shed 5 bases and J 4 bases; nucleotides not matched to a gene: 8. The germline gives CDR1 SGHTA, CDR2 FQGTGA.

The chain couples TRBV7-6 to TRBJ1-4; TRBD1 matches 9 bases. Trimming at V came to 5 bases and at J to 5 bases, leaving 6 bases not matched to a gene. Germline values: CDR1 SGHVS, CDR2 FNYEAQ. The CDR3 totals 15 residues. The CDR3 is CASSKGQGGNEKLFF. The CDR3 DNA reads TGTGCCAGCAGCAAGGGACAGGGCGGGAATGAAAAACTGTTTTTT.

The V gene is TRBV27, the J gene TRBJ2-7; D not certain. Between the trimmed V and J ends, which lost 4 bases and 2 bases, there was a span of 12 bases. Per the germline V gene, CDR1 is MNHEY and CDR2 is SMNVEV (reference sequence). The CDR3 spans 14 residues. The CDR3 loop reads CASSSYSRAYEQYF. The DNA for the CDR3 is TGTGCCAGCAGTTCCTACTCTCGAGCCTACGAGCAGTACTTC.